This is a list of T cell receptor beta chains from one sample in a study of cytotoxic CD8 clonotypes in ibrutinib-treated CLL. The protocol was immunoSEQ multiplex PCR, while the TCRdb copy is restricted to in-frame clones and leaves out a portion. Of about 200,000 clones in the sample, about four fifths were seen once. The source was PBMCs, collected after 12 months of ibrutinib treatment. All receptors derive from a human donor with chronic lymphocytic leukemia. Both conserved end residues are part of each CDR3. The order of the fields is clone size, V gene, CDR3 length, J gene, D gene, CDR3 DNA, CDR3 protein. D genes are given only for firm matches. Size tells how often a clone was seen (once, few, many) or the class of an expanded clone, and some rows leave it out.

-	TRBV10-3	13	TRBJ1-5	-	TGTGCCATCAGTGAGAGTTTCGATCAGCCCCAGCATTTT	CAISESFDQPQHF
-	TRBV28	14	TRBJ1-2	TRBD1	TGTGCCAGCAGTCCTAGACAGGGTTACTATGGCTACACCTTC	CASSPRQGYYGYTF
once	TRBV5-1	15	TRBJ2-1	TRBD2	TGCGCCAGCAGCTTGCGGCTAGCGGAGTACAATGAGCAGTTCTTC	CASSLRLAEYNEQFF
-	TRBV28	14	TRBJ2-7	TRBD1	TGTGCCAGCAAGAGGGGGACAGCTCCCTACGAGCAGTACTTC	CASKRGTAPYEQYF
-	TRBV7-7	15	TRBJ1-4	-	TGTGCTAGCAGCTTAGGGGGGGCGGCTAATGAAAAACTGTTTTTT	CASSLGGAANEKLFF
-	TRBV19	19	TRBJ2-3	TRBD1	TGTGCCAGTAGTATGGTCGGACAGGGGGCGCGTTCCCCCACAGATACGCAGTATTTT	CASSMVGQGARSPTDTQYF
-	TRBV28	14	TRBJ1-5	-	TGTGCCAGCAGTTTTGCGGTTAGCAATCAGCCCCAGCATTTT	CASSFAVSNQPQHF
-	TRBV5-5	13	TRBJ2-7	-	TGTGCCAGCAGCTTAGTAGGGGCGCCTGAGCAGTACTTC	CASSLVGAPEQYF
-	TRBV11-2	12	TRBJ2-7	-	TGTGCCAGCAGCTCGTATTCCTACGAGCAGTACTTC	CASSSYSYEQYF
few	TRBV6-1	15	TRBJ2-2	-	TGTGCCAGCAGTGAAGTCCTGGGTAACACCGGGGAGCTGTTTTTT	CASSEVLGNTGELFF
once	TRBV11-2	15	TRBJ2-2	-	TGTGCCAGCAGCCCCCCGCGAGCCCACACCGGGGAGCTGTTTTTT	CASSPPRAHTGELFF
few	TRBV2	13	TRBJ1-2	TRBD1	TGTGCCAGCAGGGGGGACAGCGACTATGGCTACACCTTC	CASRGDSDYGYTF
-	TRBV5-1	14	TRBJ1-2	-	TGCGCCAGCAGCTTAGATGTGGATAACTATGGCTACACCTTC	CASSLDVDNYGYTF
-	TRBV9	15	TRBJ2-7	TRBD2	TGTGCCAGCAGCGTAGGGGGTAGCGGGACCTACGAGCAGTACTTC	CASSVGGSGTYEQYF
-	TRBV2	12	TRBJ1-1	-	TGTGCCACCCGGCGGGGGAACACTGAAGCTTTCTTT	CATRRGNTEAFF
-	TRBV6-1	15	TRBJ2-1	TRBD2	TGTGCCAGCAGTCCTCGACTAGCAGCCTACAATGAGCAGTTCTTC	CASSPRLAAYNEQFF
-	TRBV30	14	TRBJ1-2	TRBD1	TGTGCCTGGAGTCCCGACAGGGGGGCCTATGGCTACACCTTC	CAWSPDRGAYGYTF
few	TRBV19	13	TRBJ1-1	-	TGTGCCAGTTCTGACAGGTTGAACACTGAAGCTTTCTTT	CASSDRLNTEAFF
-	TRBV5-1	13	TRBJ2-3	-	TGCGCCAGCAGGGCGGAGGTTACAGATACGCAGTATTTT	CASRAEVTDTQYF
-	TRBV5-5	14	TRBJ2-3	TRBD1	TGTGCCAGCAGCTTGGGCAGGGGGACAGATACGCAGTATTTT	CASSLGRGTDTQYF
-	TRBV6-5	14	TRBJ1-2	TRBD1	TGTGCCAGCAGTCGACAGGGCCCAAACTATGGCTACACCTTC	CASSRQGPNYGYTF
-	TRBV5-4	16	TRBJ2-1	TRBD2	TGTGCCAGCAGCTTGGCGGGGGGGCCTTCCTACAATGAGCAGTTCTTC	CASSLAGGPSYNEQFF
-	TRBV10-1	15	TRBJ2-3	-	TGCGCCAGCAGTGAGCGCGGGACCCCCACAGATACGCAGTATTTT	CASSERGTPTDTQYF
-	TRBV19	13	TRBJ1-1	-	TGTGCCAGTTCAGGACAGAAGAACACTGAAGCTTTCTTT	CASSGQKNTEAFF
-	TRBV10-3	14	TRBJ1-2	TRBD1	TGTGCCATCAGTGGGGGACAGGGGGACTATGGCTACACCTTC	CAISGGQGDYGYTF
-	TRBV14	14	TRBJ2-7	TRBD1	TGTGCCAGCAGCCAATGGACAGGGTTCTACGAGCAGTACTTC	CASSQWTGFYEQYF
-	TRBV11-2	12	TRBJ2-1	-	TGTGCCAGCAGCTTAGCGGGCCCTGAGCAGTTCTTC	CASSLAGPEQFF
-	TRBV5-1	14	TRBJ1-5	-	TGCGCCAGCAGCGACGGCTGGGGCAATCAGCCCCAGCATTTT	CASSDGWGNQPQHF
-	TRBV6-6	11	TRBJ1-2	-	TGTGCCGCCAGGGATAACTATGGCTACACCTTC	CAARDNYGYTF
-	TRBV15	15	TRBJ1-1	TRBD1	TGTGCCACCAGCAGAGATCAGGGGACAGGCCCTGAAGCTTTCTTT	CATSRDQGTGPEAFF
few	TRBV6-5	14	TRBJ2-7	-	TGTGCCAGCAGTTTACAGGGTGGCGGATCCGAGCAGTACTTC	CASSLQGGGSEQYF
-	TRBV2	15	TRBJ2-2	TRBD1	TGTGCCAGCAGCCCGGGACAGATAAACACCGGGGAGCTGTTTTTT	CASSPGQINTGELFF
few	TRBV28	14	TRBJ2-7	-	TGTGCCAGCAGCCCCGCTACAGGCTCCTACGAGCAGTACTTC	CASSPATGSYEQYF
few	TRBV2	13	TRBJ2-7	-	TGTGCCAGCAGTGCCCAGACTAGGTACGAGCAGTACTTC	CASSAQTRYEQYF
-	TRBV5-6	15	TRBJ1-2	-	TGTGCCAGCAGCTTGGGGGCAGTTGGAGGCTATGGCTACACCTTC	CASSLGAVGGYGYTF
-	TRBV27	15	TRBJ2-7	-	TGTGCCAGCAGTTTAGCGGGACCTGCATTTCACGAGCAGTACTTC	CASSLAGPAFHEQYF
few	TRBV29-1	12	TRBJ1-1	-	TGCAGCGTTGATTCGGAGGGGACTGAAGCTTTCTTT	CSVDSEGTEAFF
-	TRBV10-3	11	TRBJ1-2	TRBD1	TGTGCCATCGGACAGGGATATGGCTACACCTTC	CAIGQGYGYTF
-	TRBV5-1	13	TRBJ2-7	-	TGCGCCAGCAGCGTCAGCGATACCTACGAGCAGTACTTC	CASSVSDTYEQYF
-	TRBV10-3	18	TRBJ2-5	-	TGTGCCATCAGTGAGTCGACAAGCACGCAATTTGGTTTCGAGACCCAGTACTTC	CAISESTSTQFGFETQYF
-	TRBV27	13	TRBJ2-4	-	TGTGCCAGCAGTCAAAGGGGTCGGGACATTCAGTACTTC	CASSQRGRDIQYF
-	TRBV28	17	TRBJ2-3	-	TGTGCCAGCAGTTGGCTGGGGGAACCTGCTAGCACAGATACGCAGTATTTT	CASSWLGEPASTDTQYF
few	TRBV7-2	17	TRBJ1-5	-	TGTGCCAGCAGCTTCCGTGGACAGCCCTATAGCAATCAGCCCCAGCATTTT	CASSFRGQPYSNQPQHF
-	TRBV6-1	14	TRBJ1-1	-	TGTGCCAGCAGTGCGGGAAGGGTGAACACTGAAGCTTTCTTT	CASSAGRVNTEAFF
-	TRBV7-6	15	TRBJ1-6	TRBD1	TGTGCCAGCAGCTTCGCAGGGGGCGCGAATTCACCCCTCCACTTT	CASSFAGGANSPLHF
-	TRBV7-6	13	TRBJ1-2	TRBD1	TGTGCCAGCAGCCTCGGACAGGGGTATGGCTACACCTTC	CASSLGQGYGYTF
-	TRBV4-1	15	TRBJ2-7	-	TGCGCCAGCAGCCAAGATAAGCGCCCGGACTACGAGCAGTACTTC	CASSQDKRPDYEQYF
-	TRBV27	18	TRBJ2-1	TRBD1	TGTGCCAGCTACCCCCGGGGTTCCGGGACAGGGGTCTACAATGAGCAGTTCTTC	CASYPRGSGTGVYNEQFF
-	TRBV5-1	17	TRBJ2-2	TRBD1	TGCGCCAGCAGCCCCGGGACAGGGGGCGCGAGAACCGGGGAGCTGTTTTTT	CASSPGTGGARTGELFF
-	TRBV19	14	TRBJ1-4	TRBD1	TGTGCCAGTAGCCACAGGGGGACTGGGGAAAAACTGTTTTTT	CASSHRGTGEKLFF
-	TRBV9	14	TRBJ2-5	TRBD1	TGTGCCAGCAGCGCATGGACAGGGCAAGAGACCCAGTACTTC	CASSAWTGQETQYF
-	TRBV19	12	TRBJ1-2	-	TGTGCCAGTAACGACGAATACTATGGCTACACCTTC	CASNDEYYGYTF
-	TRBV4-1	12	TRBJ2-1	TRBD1	TGCGCCAGCAGCCAGCACAGGGGTGAGCAGTTCTTC	CASSQHRGEQFF
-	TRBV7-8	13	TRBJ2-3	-	TGTGCCAGCAGCAATATGGGGGGCGGGAAGGGGTATTTT	CASSNMGGGKGYF